This T cell receptor (beta chain) was observed in a study of blood T cell repertoires in COVID-19. Study-level background: From the United States, Italy and Spain came samples of acute and convalescent COVID-19. PBMCs, B-cell-depleted T cells, or T cells provided the cDNA or gDNA that made up the material.

This clone was detected only once. The CDR3 loop spans 16 amino acids. The germline CDR1 and CDR2 sequences are MDHEN and SYDVKM. Deletions cut 5 bases from V and 4 bases from J, with 18 bases between. Original analysis: Reference gene primer amplification yielded estimated nucleated cell counts. Sequencing was performed with immunoSEQ multiplex PCR; in TCRdb, only in-frame clones are kept and a portion is missing. V, J and clone size reflect that table, while D and trimming were determined from the DNA. Of 70,000 to 80,000 clones listed, approximately 90% are singletons. The V call is TRBV28, the J call TRBJ1-3; weak D call: TRBD1 (5 bases). Material for sequencing was peripheral blood. The sequence was collected from a woman aged 60 to 75 with active COVID-19. This chain's CDR3 is CASSESGPRGGNTIYF. CDR3 in DNA: TGTGCCAGCAGTGAGTCAGGGCCTCGTGGAGGAAACACCATATATTTT.